There are a few counts of the clone carrying this T cell receptor beta chain. Sequencing was performed with immunoSEQ multiplex PCR; in TCRdb, only in-frame clones are kept and a portion is missing. The data contain 30,000 to 45,000 clones, about 81% of them singletons. This entry is derived from a study of OX40 agonist ivuxolimab in advanced cancers. The CDR3 spans 15 residues. V shed 0 bases, J shed 5 bases, and the junction held 6 bases outside the gene matches. Germline V CDR1 and CDR2: KGHSH, LQKENI. The origin of this receptor is an adult with an advanced solid tumor such as melanoma, head and neck, liver or kidney cancer. The chain joins TRBV18 to TRBJ1-1; the match to TRBD1 covers 7 bases. The material sequenced was CD4+ or CD8+ T cells sorted from blood, taken in a trial of the OX40 agonist ivuxolimab. The CDR3 region has the DNA TGTGCCAGCTCACCACCGGGGAGGGGGCCGACTGAAGCTTTCTTT. Amino acids: CASSPPGRGPTEAFF.